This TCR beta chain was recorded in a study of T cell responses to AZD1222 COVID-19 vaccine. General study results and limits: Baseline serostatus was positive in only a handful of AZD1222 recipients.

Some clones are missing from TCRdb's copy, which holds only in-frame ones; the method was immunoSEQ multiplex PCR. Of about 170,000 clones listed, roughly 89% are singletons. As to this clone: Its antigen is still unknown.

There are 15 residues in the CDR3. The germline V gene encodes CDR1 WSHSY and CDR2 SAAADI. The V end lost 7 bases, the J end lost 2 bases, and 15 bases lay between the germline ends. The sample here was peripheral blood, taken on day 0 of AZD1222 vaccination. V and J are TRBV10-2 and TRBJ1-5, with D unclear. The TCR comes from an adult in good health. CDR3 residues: CASTAVLEGNQPQHF. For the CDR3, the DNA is TGCGCCAGCACTGCCGTCCTGGAGGGCAATCAGCCCCAGCATTTT.